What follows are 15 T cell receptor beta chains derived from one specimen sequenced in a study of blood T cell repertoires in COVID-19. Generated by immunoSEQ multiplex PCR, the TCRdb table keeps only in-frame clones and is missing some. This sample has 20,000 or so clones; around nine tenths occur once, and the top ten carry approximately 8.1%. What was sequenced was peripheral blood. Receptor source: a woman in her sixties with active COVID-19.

In nucleotides, the CDR3 is TGTGCCAGCAGCAAGAGGGCAGTAAGCACAGATACGCAGTATTTT. Protein sequence: CASSKRAVSTDTQYF. The chain recombines TRBV7-2 with TRBJ2-3; D is possibly TRBD2 (5 bases). Trimming shortened V by 5 bases and J by 0 bases, and 12 bases separated the two germline ends. Germline CDR1 SGHTA, CDR2 FQGNSA. There are 15 residues in the CDR3.

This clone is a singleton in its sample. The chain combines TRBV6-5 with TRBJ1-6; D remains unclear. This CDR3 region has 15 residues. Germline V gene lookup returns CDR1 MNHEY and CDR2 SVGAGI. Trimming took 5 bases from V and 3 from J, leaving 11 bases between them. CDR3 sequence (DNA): TGTGCCAGCAGTCCTTGGGGAGGCTATAATTCACCCCTCCACTTT. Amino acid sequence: CASSPWGGYNSPLHF.

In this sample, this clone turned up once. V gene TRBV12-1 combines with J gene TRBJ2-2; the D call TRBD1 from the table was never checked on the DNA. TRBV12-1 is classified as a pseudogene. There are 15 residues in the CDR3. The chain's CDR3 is CASSLAGQGTGELFF. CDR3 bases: TGTGCCAGCAGCTTGGCGGGACAGGGAACCGGGGAGCTGTTTTTT.

CDR3 region: CASSPPDRRLAKNIQYF. The CDR3 nucleotides read TGTGCCAGCTCACCACCGGACAGGAGGCTAGCCAAAAACATTCAGTACTTC. J is TRBJ2-4 and V is TRBV18; TRBD1 agrees at 7 bases. Looked up from germline, CDR1 is KGHSH and CDR2 is LQKENI. The CDR3 consists of 17 residues. V lost 0 bases to trimming and J lost 0 bases; unmatched junction nucleotides: 5.

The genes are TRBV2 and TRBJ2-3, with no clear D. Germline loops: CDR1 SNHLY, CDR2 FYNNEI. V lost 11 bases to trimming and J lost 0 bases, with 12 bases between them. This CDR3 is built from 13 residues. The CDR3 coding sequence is TGTGCCCAAAGTCCGGGTAGCACAGATACGCAGTATTTT. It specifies CAQSPGSTDTQYF.

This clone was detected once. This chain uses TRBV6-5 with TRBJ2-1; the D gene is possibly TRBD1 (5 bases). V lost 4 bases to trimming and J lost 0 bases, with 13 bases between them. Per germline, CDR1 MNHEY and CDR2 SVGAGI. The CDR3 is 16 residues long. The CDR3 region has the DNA TGTGCCAGCAGTTCCCTTCAGGGAAGCTCCTACAATGAGCAGTTCTTC. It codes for CASSSLQGSSYNEQFF.

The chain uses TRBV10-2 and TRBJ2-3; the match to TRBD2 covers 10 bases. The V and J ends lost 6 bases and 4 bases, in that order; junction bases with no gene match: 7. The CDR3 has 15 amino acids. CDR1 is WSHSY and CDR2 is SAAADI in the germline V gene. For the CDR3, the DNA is TGCGCCAGCAGCCAAAGCGGGGGGGCCCCAGATACGCAGTATTTT. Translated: CASSQSGGAPDTQYF.

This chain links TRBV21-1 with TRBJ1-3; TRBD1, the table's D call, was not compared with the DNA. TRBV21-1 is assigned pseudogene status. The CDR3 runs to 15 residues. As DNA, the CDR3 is TGTGCCAGCAGGGGACAGGGAGAAACTGGAAACACCATATATTTT. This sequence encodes CASRGQGETGNTIYF.

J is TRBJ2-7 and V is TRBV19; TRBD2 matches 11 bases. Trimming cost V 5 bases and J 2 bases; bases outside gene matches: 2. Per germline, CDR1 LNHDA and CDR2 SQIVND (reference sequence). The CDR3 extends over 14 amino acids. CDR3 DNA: TGTGCCAGTAGTCAACTAGCGGGGGCCTACGAGCAGTACTTC. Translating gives CASSQLAGAYEQYF. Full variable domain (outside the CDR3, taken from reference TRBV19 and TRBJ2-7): DGGITQSPKYLFRKEGQNVTLSCEQNLNHDAMYWYRQDPGQGLRLIYYSQIVNDFQKGDIAEGYSVSREKKESFPLTVTSAQKNPTAFYLCASSQLAGAYEQYFGPGTRLTVT.

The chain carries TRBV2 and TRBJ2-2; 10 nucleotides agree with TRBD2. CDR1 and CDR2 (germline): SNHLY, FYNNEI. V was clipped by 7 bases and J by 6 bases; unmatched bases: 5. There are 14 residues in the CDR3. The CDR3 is CASKWLAGAGELFF. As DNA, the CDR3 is TGTGCCAGCAAATGGCTAGCGGGGGCCGGGGAGCTGTTTTTT.

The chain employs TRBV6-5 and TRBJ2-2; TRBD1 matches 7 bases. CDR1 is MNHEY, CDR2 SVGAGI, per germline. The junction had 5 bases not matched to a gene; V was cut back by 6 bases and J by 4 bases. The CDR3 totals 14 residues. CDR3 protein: CASRMDRSTGELFF. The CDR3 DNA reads TGTGCCAGCAGAATGGACAGGTCCACCGGGGAGCTGTTTTTT.

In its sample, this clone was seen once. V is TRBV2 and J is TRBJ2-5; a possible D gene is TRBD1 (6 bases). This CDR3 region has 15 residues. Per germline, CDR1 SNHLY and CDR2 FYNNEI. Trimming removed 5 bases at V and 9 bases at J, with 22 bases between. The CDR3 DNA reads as TGTGCCAGCAGTCTGACAGGCGGATTTGTTGGGTCCCAGTACTTC. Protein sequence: CASSLTGGFVGSQYF.

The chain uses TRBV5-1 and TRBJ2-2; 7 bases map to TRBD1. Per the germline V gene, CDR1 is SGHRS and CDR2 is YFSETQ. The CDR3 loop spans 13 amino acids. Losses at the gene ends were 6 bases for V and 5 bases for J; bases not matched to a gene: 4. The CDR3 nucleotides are TGCGCCAGCATGAGGGGGCCAACCGGGGAGCTGTTTTTT. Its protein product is CASMRGPTGELFF. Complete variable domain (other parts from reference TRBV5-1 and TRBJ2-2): KAGVTQTPRYLIKTRGQQVTLSCSPISGHRSVSWYQQTPGQGLQFLFEYFSETQRNKGNFPGRFSGRQFSNSRSEMNVSTLELGDSALYLCASMRGPTGELFFGEGSRLTVL.

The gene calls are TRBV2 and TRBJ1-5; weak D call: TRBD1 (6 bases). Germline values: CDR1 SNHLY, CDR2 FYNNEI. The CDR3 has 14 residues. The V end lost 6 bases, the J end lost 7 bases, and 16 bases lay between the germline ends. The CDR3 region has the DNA TGTGCCAGCAGCCTCGACAGGTCTCGGCAGCCCCAGCATTTT. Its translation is CASSLDRSRQPQHF.

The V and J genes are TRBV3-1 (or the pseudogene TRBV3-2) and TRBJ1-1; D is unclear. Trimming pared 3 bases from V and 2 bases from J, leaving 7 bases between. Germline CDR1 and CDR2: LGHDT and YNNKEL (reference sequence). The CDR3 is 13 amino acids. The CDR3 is CASSQTINTEAFF. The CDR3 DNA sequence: TGTGCCAGCAGCCAGACAATCAACACTGAAGCTTTCTTT.